The clone carrying this T cell receptor beta chain was counted between two and nine times. Its antigen is undetermined. PCR amplification relied on 60 Vbeta primers (plus 13 Jbeta primers). Libraries were prepared by immunoSEQ multiplex PCR; TCRdb keeps only in-frame clonotypes and omits some of them. This sample carries about 200,000 clones, approximately 80% of them seen once, and the ten largest clones take 3.5% to 4%. This sample was included in a study of cytomegalovirus exposure and HLA in healthy donors. Findings and caveats of the study: TCR association rates varied by HLA locus in a later analysis, with DRB1 highest and HLA-C lowest.

The source of this sequence is a male donor in good health and CMV-seronegative. Sequencing was performed on PBMCs.

CDR3 sequence: CASSLAGWDNQPQHF. DNA for the CDR3: TGTGCCAGCAGTTTGGCAGGGTGGGACAATCAGCCCCAGCATTTT. The V and J genes are TRBV27 and TRBJ1-5, with a tentative D call TRBD1 (5 bases). V dropped 3 bases and J dropped 3 bases, with 12 bases sitting between them. Germline lookup yields CDR1 MNHEY and CDR2 SMNVEV (reference sequence). The length of the CDR3 is 15 residues.